This T cell receptor beta chain stems from a study of shared clonotypes between healthy human individuals. Clones were read by immunoSEQ multiplex PCR, and TCRdb kept only the in-frame ones, dropping some. The sample carries about 2.4 million clones, approximately 94% recorded once. Trimming took 5 bases from V and 0 from J, leaving 8 bases between them. This CDR3 has 14 residues. CDR1 and CDR2 from the germline V gene are SGHTA and FQGTGA. Sequencing was performed on naive CD4+ T cells from PBMCs. Subset of the sample: CD45RA+ positively selected. The receptor's source is a man aged 18 to 29 in good health. Some clones in this sample may be carry-over from other donors' samples. The rearrangement joins TRBV7-3 to TRBJ1-3, with D hard to call. The CDR3 sequence is CASSTGPSGNTIYF. CDR3 coding DNA: TGTGCCAGCAGCACCGGCCCCTCTGGAAACACCATATATTTT.